Following are 26 T cell receptor beta chains from one sample sequenced in a study of T cell responses to AZD1222 COVID-19 vaccine. The assay was immunoSEQ multiplex PCR, and TCRdb's table has in-frame clones only and misses some. Among approximately 180,000 clones listed, about 88% were seen once. The sequenced sample was peripheral blood, obtained on day 0 of AZD1222 vaccination. The receptors come from an adult in good health.

CDR3 nucleotide sequence: TGTGCCAGCAGCCAAGATTCCGGGACAGGGGGCCTAACTAGAGGCTACACCTTC. Translation gives CASSQDSGTGGLTRGYTF. J is TRBJ1-2 and V is TRBV3-1 (or the pseudogene TRBV3-2); 12 bases fit TRBD1. There are 18 residues in the CDR3. Per the germline V gene, CDR1 is LGHDT and CDR2 is YNNKEL (reference sequence). V lost 0 bases to trimming and J lost 8 bases; unmatched junction nucleotides: 13.

This clone appeared a single time. The V call is TRBV27, the J call TRBJ1-6; tentatively, D is TRBD1 (6 bases). Trimming removed 6 bases from V and 10 bases from J, with 19 bases in between. Germline loops: CDR1 MNHEY, CDR2 SMNVEV (reference sequence). The CDR3 is made up of 15 amino acids. CDR3 amino acids: CASRAGDSRLSPLHF. For the CDR3, the DNA is TGTGCCAGCAGGGCAGGGGACTCTCGGCTGTCACCCCTCCACTTT.

The chain combines TRBV6-5 with TRBJ1-2; 9 nucleotides line up with TRBD1. In germline, CDR1 is MNHEY, CDR2 SVGAGI. The CDR3 has 14 residues. The trim removed 7 bases at V and 2 bases at J, leaving 5 bases unmatched. The CDR3 coding sequence is TGTGCCAGCAAAGGACAGGGGTTAAACTATGGCTACACCTTC. Its translation: CASKGQGLNYGYTF.

The chain has TRBV6-2 or TRBV6-3 and TRBJ2-1; 13 bases line up with TRBD2. This CDR3 is built from 16 residues. V trimming: 5 bases; J trimming: 9 bases; junction bases outside the gene matches: 10. Germline V CDR1 and CDR2: MNHEY, SVGEGT. The CDR3, as DNA: TGTGCCAGCAGTACGAGACTAGCGGGAGGCGGGAGTGAGCAGTTCTTC. Translating gives CASSTRLAGGGSEQFF.

V usage is TRBV28 and J usage is TRBJ1-5, with D tentatively TRBD1 (6 bases). The V end lost 10 bases, the J end lost 0 bases, and 16 bases lay between the germline ends. Germline lookup yields CDR1 MDHEN and CDR2 SYDVKM. This CDR3 contains 15 residues. This chain's CDR3 is CATLPGGYSNQPQHF. CDR3 bases: TGTGCCACCCTACCGGGGGGCTATAGCAATCAGCCCCAGCATTTT. The full variable domain, its missing parts supplied by reference TRBV28 and TRBJ1-5, is DVKVTQSSRYLVKRTGEKVFLECVQDMDHENMFWYRQDPGLGLRLIYFSYDVKMKEKGDIPEGYSVSREKKERFSLILESASTNQTSMYLCATLPGGYSNQPQHFGDGTRLSIL.

This sequence joins TRBV27 and TRBJ1-5; 7 nucleotides agree with TRBD1. Germline V gene sequence: CDR1 MNHEY, CDR2 SMNVEV (reference sequence). This CDR3 is 17 amino acids long. Unmatched junction bases numbered 7, after V lost 2 bases and J lost 0 bases. As DNA, the CDR3 is TGTGCCAGCAGTTTACCGGGGACAGTTTATAGCAATCAGCCCCAGCATTTT. It specifies CASSLPGTVYSNQPQHF.

V gene TRBV3-1 (or the pseudogene TRBV3-2) combines with J gene TRBJ2-1; no firm D call. Trimming stripped 2 bases from V and 4 bases from J, with 12 bases between. Germline CDR1 and CDR2: LGHDT and YNNKEL (reference sequence). CDR3 size: 15 residues. The CDR3, as DNA: TGTGCCAGCAGCCAATCTACCCGGCTATACAATGAGCAGTTCTTC. Its protein is CASSQSTRLYNEQFF.

This clone was seen a few times. This chain joins TRBV12-3 or TRBV12-4 and TRBJ1-5; D not resolved. The CDR3 has 13 amino acids. Between the trimmed V and J ends, which lost 6 bases and 7 bases, there was a span of 13 bases. The CDR3 coding sequence is TGTGCCAGCAGCCCAACTAAAATACAGCCCCAGCATTTT. Protein sequence: CASSPTKIQPQHF.

The chain recombines TRBV9 with TRBJ2-2; no definite D call. Germline V gene sequence: CDR1 SGDLS, CDR2 YYNGEE. This CDR3 is built from 15 residues. Trimming cost V 0 bases and J 4 bases, with 10 bases left between them. CDR3 in DNA: TGTGCCAGCAGCGTAGAGGTCGGCCCCACCGGGGAGCTGTTTTTT. It encodes CASSVEVGPTGELFF.

The CDR3 DNA follows: TGCAGCGTTGCACCACAGGGGTTTAGCACAGATACGCAGTATTTT. It codes for CSVAPQGFSTDTQYF. This chain connects TRBV29-1 to TRBJ2-3; 7 bases line up with TRBD1. V was clipped by 4 bases and J by 0 bases; unmatched bases: 7. Per germline, CDR1 SQVTM and CDR2 ANQGSEA. The CDR3 is 15 residues long.

Only one count was recorded for this clone. The chain employs TRBV5-5 and TRBJ2-1, with 9 bases fitting TRBD1. The CDR3 has 14 amino acids. CDR1 is SGHKS, CDR2 YYEKEE, per germline (reference sequence). Trimming took 5 bases from V and 8 from J; bases not matched to a gene: 8. DNA of the CDR3: TGTGCCAGCAGAGCCGGGACAGGGTCGCATGAGCAGTTCTTC. This translates into CASRAGTGSHEQFF. Full variable domain (outside the CDR3, taken from reference TRBV5-5 and TRBJ2-1): DAGVTQSPTHLIKTRGQQVTLRCSPISGHKSVSWYQQVLGQGPQFIFQYYEKEERGRGNFPDRFSARQFPNYSSELNVNALLLGDSALYLCASRAGTGSHEQFFGPGTRLTVL.

V is TRBV9 and J is TRBJ2-3; D may be TRBD2 (6 bases). V lost 2 bases, J lost 4 bases, and 14 bases lay in between. The CDR3 runs to 15 residues. Per germline, CDR1 SGDLS and CDR2 YYNGEE. The CDR3 DNA reads TGTGCCAGCAGCGTGTACCGGGGGATGGCAGATACGCAGTATTTT. Translating it yields CASSVYRGMADTQYF.

The chain has TRBV11-3 and TRBJ1-2; TRBD1 might be the D (5 bases). CDR1 is SGHNT and CDR2 is YENEEA in the germline V gene. V lost 4 bases to trimming and J lost 6 bases, with 12 bases between them. The CDR3 covers 13 residues. DNA for the CDR3: TGTGCCAGCAGCTCGAGGGGCGGGCATGGCTACACCTTC. This codes for CASSSRGGHGYTF. The entire variable domain, with the rest obtained from reference TRBV11-3 and TRBJ1-2, is as follows: EAGVVQSPRYKIIEKKQPVAFWCNPISGHNTLYWYLQNLGQGPELLIRYENEEAVDDSQLPKDRFSAERLKGVDSTLKIQPAELGDSAVYLCASSSRGGHGYTFGSGTRLTVV.

The rearrangement links TRBV9 to TRBJ1-2, with D perhaps matching TRBD1 (6 bases). CDR1 is SGDLS and CDR2 is YYNGEE in the germline V gene. This CDR3 is built from 14 residues. Between the trimmed V and J ends, which lost 4 bases and 4 bases, there was a span of 14 bases. The CDR3 coding sequence is TGTGCCAGCAGCCCTATCACAGGGACCTATGGCTACACCTTC. Its translation is CASSPITGTYGYTF.

Notes on this clone: Relative to the germline gene, one junction end is altered; a read error may explain this. DNA of the CDR3: TGTGCCAGCACTCCAGGGGGCCTGGAGACCCAATACTTC. Translation: CASTPGGLETQYF. The J gene is TRBJ2-5, the V gene TRBV27; TRBD1 matches at 8 bases. Germline lookup yields CDR1 MNHEY and CDR2 SMNVEV (reference sequence). The CDR3 sequence is 13 residues long.

The V call is TRBV4-3, the J call TRBJ1-4; D is possibly TRBD1 (5 bases). The germline V and J ends were trimmed by 1 base and 8 bases, with 17 bases remaining between them. Per the germline V gene, CDR1 is LGHNA and CDR2 is YSLEER. This CDR3 spans 16 amino acids. CDR3 residues: CASSQGVRRGGEKLFF. CDR3 DNA sequence: TGCGCCAGCAGCCAAGGGGTGAGGAGGGGTGGGGAAAAACTGTTTTTT.

This chain links TRBV5-1 with TRBJ1-4; 10 nucleotides match TRBD1. Germline V gene data show CDR1 as SGHRS and CDR2 as YFSETQ. Trimming took 2 bases from V and 7 from J; bases not matched to a gene: 8. This CDR3 has 16 residues. CDR3 sequence: CASSFNSGTGAEKLFF. CDR3 sequence (DNA): TGCGCCAGCAGCTTCAACTCCGGGACAGGGGCTGAAAAACTGTTTTTT.

This clone turned up a few times. The CDR3: CASSQGGGSGSYTF. The CDR3, as DNA: TGTGCCAGCAGCCAAGGAGGAGGCAGTGGCTCCTACACCTTC. The V gene is TRBV3-1 (or the pseudogene TRBV3-2), the J gene TRBJ1-2; D is uncertain. Trimming cost V 1 base and J 10 bases, with 16 bases left between them. The CDR3 length is 14 residues. Germline CDR1 and CDR2: LGHDT and YNNKEL (reference sequence).

The chain is built from TRBV9 and TRBJ1-6, with unresolved D. Germline assignment: CDR1 SGDLS and CDR2 YYNGEE. The CDR3 length is 13 residues. The V gene lost 5 bases and the J gene lost 10 bases, with 13 bases spanning the gap. The CDR3 is CASSVTGVSPLHF. Here the CDR3 DNA reads TGTGCCAGCAGTGTAACCGGGGTCTCACCCCTCCACTTT. Drawing the rest from reference TRBV9 and TRBJ1-6, the complete variable domain is DSGVTQTPKHLITATGQRVTLRCSPRSGDLSVYWYQQSLDQGLQFLIQYYNGEERAKGNILERFSAQQFPDLHSELNLSSLELGDSALYFCASSVTGVSPLHFGNGTRLTVT.

V and J are TRBV29-1 and TRBJ2-1; 12 bases match TRBD1. Germline V gene lookup returns CDR1 SQVTM and CDR2 ANQGSEA. With V trimmed by 6 bases and J by 7 bases, 7 bases remained unmatched. The CDR3 is 14 amino acids. This CDR3 is CSVALGQGANEQFF. CDR3 bases: TGCAGCGTGGCGCTGGGACAGGGGGCTAATGAGCAGTTCTTC.

The J gene is TRBJ2-5, the V gene TRBV27; 11 positions agree with TRBD2. Germline values: CDR1 MNHEY, CDR2 SMNVEV (reference sequence). The CDR3 covers 14 residues. The V segment lost 6 bases and the J segment 2 bases; nucleotides outside the gene matches: 2. CDR3 sequence: CASRRLAGQETQYF. The DNA of the CDR3 is TGTGCCAGCAGGCGACTAGCGGGGCAAGAGACCCAGTACTTC.

The genes are TRBV5-6 and TRBJ2-5, with 7 bases fitting TRBD1. V shed 6 bases and J 5 bases; nucleotides not matched to a gene: 7. Germline CDR1 is SGHDT and CDR2 is YYEEEE. This CDR3 is 13 amino acids long. The CDR3 region is CASIKRGLETQYF. The CDR3 bases are TGTGCCAGCATCAAAAGGGGGCTGGAGACCCAGTACTTC.

This clone was seen a few times. The chain's CDR3 is CASSVGVGFSEQFF. The CDR3 nucleotides are TGTGCCAGCAGCGTAGGTGTAGGGTTCAGTGAGCAGTTCTTC. V usage is TRBV9 and J usage is TRBJ2-1, with D uncertain. Germline CDR1 SGDLS, CDR2 YYNGEE. The CDR3 length is 14 residues. Between the trimmed V and J ends, which lost 0 bases and 9 bases, there was a span of 13 bases.

The chain combines TRBV10-1 with TRBJ2-7; a possible D gene is TRBD2 (6 bases). The CDR3 spans 12 residues. The germline V gene has CDR1 WNHNN and CDR2 SYGVQD (reference sequence). V was clipped by 6 bases and J by 6 bases, with 12 bases between them. The DNA for the CDR3 is TGCGCCAGCAGCCTGGGGACTTCCGAGCAGTACTTC. This sequence encodes CASSLGTSEQYF.

This chain uses TRBV6-2 or TRBV6-3 with TRBJ1-6; weak D call: TRBD1 (5 bases). The CDR3 has 14 residues. The ends were cut back, 4 bases at V and 8 bases at J, with 12 bases in the middle. Looked up from germline, CDR1 is MNHEY and CDR2 is SVGEGT. The CDR3 spells CASSFRGPDSPLHF. The CDR3 DNA sequence: TGTGCCAGCAGTTTCCGGGGACCCGATTCACCCCTCCACTTT.

The rearrangement uses TRBV19 and TRBJ1-1; 8 nucleotides agree with TRBD1. This CDR3 has 13 residues. V was pared by 5 bases and J by 5 bases, with 4 bases of the junction left unmatched. Looked up from germline, CDR1 is LNHDA and CDR2 is SQIVND (reference sequence). In DNA form, the CDR3 reads TGTGCCAGTAGTCAGGGGGCGCGGACTGAAGCTTTCTTT. Its translation is CASSQGARTEAFF.